Listed below are T cell receptor beta chains from one sample, sequenced in a study of blood T cell repertoires in COVID-19. Produced via immunoSEQ multiplex PCR; TCRdb's table is partial and in-frame only. The sample has 330,000 or so clones; 87% are singletons. Source material: peripheral blood. The receptor source for this set is a man younger than 45 with COVID-19, enrolled during active disease. Both conserved end residues are part of each CDR3. Each record gives: V gene, clone size, D gene, CDR3 length, J gene, CDR3 protein, CDR3 DNA. A D gene is named only where the DNA matches it firmly. The size field is filled for only some rows; it gives once, few, many or a size class.

TRBV29-1,NA,NA,13,TRBJ1-1,CSVDQSGNTEAFF,TGCAGCGTTGATCAGAGCGGGAACACTGAAGCTTTCTTT
TRBV21-1,once,NA,14,TRBJ2-7,CPLWGQVRRDEQYF,TGTCCTCTATGGGGACAGGTGAGGAGGGACGAGCAGTACTTC
TRBV11-2,few,NA,13,TRBJ1-2,CASSALQNYGYTF,TGTGCCAGCAGCGCCCTTCAGAACTATGGCTACACCTTC
TRBV30,NA,TRBD1,17,TRBJ1-6,CAWRSQGAGTYNSPLHF,TGTGCCTGGAGATCGCAGGGGGCAGGGACCTATAATTCACCCCTCCACTTT
TRBV7-9,few,NA,18,TRBJ1-1,CASSRDPRSGLNGAEAFF,TGTGCCAGCAGCCGAGACCCTAGATCAGGGCTCAATGGGGCAGAAGCTTTCTTT
TRBV3-1/TRBV3-2,NA,NA,14,TRBJ2-5,CASSQGSSQIPQYF,TGTGCCAGCAGCCAAGGCTCCTCACAAATTCCTCAGTACTTC
TRBV7-8,NA,TRBD1,16,TRBJ1-1,CASSLRQGAMNTEAFF,TGTGCCAGCAGCTTAAGACAGGGGGCGATGAACACTGAAGCTTTCTTT
TRBV4-1,NA,NA,16,TRBJ2-2,CASSQPVARAGGELFF,TGCGCCAGCAGCCAACCCGTCGCAAGGGCGGGCGGGGAGCTGTTTTTT
TRBV3-1/TRBV3-2,NA,NA,14,TRBJ1-1,CASSSSPVNTEAFF,TGTGCCAGCAGCTCCTCCCCGGTGAACACTGAAGCTTTCTTT
TRBV5-4,NA,NA,14,TRBJ2-7,CASSPPDRYYEQYF,TGTGCCAGCAGCCCACCTGACAGGTACTACGAGCAGTACTTC
TRBV7-2,once,TRBD1,15,TRBJ1-2,CASSPTNDRGEGYTF,TGTGCCAGCAGCCCTACTAATGACAGGGGTGAAGGCTACACCTTC
TRBV7-3,NA,NA,15,TRBJ2-5,CASRQSGRGRETQYF,TGTGCCAGCCGGCAGAGTGGACGGGGGAGAGAGACCCAGTACTTC
TRBV28,NA,TRBD1,14,TRBJ2-7,CASSNRDSTYEQYF,TGTGCCAGCAGTAACCGGGACAGTACCTACGAGCAGTACTTC
TRBV12-3/TRBV12-4,once,TRBD1,13,TRBJ2-1,CATRQGARDEQFF,TGTGCCACCCGACAGGGGGCTAGGGATGAGCAGTTCTTC
TRBV5-6,NA,NA,15,TRBJ2-5,CASSLESRAQETQYF,TGTGCCAGCAGCTTGGAATCCAGGGCCCAAGAGACCCAGTACTTC
TRBV11-3,NA,TRBD1,18,TRBJ2-3,CASSSGQGIISSTDTQYF,TGTGCCAGCAGCTCTGGACAGGGCATCATATCTAGCACAGATACGCAGTATTTT
TRBV30,NA,NA,10,TRBJ2-7,CACSRTEQYF,TGTGCCTGTAGTCGGACTGAGCAGTACTTC
TRBV4-1,NA,TRBD1,18,TRBJ1-1,CASSHHPGQGVGDTEAFF,TGCGCCAGCAGTCATCACCCGGGACAGGGGGTTGGTGACACTGAAGCTTTCTTT
TRBV3-1/TRBV3-2,NA,TRBD1,15,TRBJ1-2,CASSRPGTGIYGYTF,TGTGCCAGCAGTCGTCCCGGGACAGGGATCTATGGCTACACCTTC
TRBV19,NA,NA,15,TRBJ2-2,CASKRVWVATGELFF,TGTGCCAGTAAAAGAGTATGGGTAGCGACCGGGGAGCTGTTTTTT
TRBV3-1/TRBV3-2,NA,NA,13,TRBJ1-1,CASSQVLAAEAFF,TGTGCCAGCAGCCAAGTTTTGGCGGCAGAAGCTTTCTTT